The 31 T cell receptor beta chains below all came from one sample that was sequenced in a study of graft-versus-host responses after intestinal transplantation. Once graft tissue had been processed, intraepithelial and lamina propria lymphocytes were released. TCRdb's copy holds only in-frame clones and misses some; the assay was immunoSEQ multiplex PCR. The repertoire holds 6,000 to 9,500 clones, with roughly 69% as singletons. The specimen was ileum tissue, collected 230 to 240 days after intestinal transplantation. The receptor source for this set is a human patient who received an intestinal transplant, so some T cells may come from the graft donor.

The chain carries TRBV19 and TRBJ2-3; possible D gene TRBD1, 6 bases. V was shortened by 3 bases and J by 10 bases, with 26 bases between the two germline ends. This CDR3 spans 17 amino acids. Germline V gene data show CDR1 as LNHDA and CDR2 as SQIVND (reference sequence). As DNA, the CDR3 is TGTGCCAGTAGTATGGTGGGCGGGCAGGGGTCCTATTTAGCGCAGTATTTT. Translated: CASSMVGGQGSYLAQYF.

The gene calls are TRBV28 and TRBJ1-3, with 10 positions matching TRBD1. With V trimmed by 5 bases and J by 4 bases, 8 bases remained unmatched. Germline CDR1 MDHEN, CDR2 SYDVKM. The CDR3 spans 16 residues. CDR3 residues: CASSRGQGKKGNTIYF. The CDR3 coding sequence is TGTGCCAGCAGTAGGGGACAGGGGAAGAAGGGAAACACCATATATTTT.

The CDR3 loop reads CASSHPGTGLFYEQFF. The CDR3 bases are TGCGCCAGCAGCCATCCCGGGACAGGGTTGTTTTATGAGCAGTTCTTC. The chain is built from TRBV4-1 and TRBJ2-1, with 9 positions matching TRBD1. The CDR3 consists of 16 residues. V trimming: 3 bases; J trimming: 8 bases; junction bases outside the gene matches: 11. Per germline, CDR1 MGHRA and CDR2 YSYEKL.

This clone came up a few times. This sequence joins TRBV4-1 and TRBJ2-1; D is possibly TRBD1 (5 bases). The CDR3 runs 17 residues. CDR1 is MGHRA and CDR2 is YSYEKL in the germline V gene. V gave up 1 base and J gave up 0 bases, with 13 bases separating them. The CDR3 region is CASSQGYPDNSYNEQFF. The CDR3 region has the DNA TGCGCCAGCAGCCAAGGTTATCCGGACAACTCCTACAATGAGCAGTTCTTC.

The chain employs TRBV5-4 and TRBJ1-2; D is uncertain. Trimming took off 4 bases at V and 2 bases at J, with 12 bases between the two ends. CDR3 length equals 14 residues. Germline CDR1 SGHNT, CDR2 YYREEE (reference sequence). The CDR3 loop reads CASSDDTVNYGYTF. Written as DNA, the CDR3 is TGTGCCAGCAGCGACGACACAGTGAACTATGGCTACACCTTC.

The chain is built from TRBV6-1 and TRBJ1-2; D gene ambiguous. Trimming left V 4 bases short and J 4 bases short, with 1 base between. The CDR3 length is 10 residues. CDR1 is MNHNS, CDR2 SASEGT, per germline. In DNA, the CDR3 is TGTGCCAGCAGTGCCTATGGCTACACCTTC. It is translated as CASSAYGYTF.

DNA of the CDR3: TGTGCCAGCCGGGCTGGGAACACTGAAGCTTTCTTT. It is translated as CASRAGNTEAFF. V gene TRBV19 combines with J gene TRBJ1-1; D ambiguous. Deletions cut 9 bases from V and 1 base from J, with 9 bases between. The CDR3 extends over 12 amino acids. CDR1 is LNHDA and CDR2 is SQIVND in the germline V gene (reference sequence).

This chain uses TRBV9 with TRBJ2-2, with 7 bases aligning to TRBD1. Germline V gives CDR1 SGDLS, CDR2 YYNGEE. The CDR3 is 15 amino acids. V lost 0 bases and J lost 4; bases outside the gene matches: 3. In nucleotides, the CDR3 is TGTGCCAGCAGCGTAGAGACAGGGAGCACCGGGGAGCTGTTTTTT. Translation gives CASSVETGSTGELFF.

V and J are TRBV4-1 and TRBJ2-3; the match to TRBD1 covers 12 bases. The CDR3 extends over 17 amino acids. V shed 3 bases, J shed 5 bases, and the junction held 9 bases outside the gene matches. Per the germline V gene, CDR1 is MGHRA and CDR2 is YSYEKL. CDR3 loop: CASSHVGGTGGLDTQYF. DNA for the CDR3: TGCGCCAGCAGCCACGTCGGGGGGACAGGGGGCTTAGATACGCAGTATTTT.

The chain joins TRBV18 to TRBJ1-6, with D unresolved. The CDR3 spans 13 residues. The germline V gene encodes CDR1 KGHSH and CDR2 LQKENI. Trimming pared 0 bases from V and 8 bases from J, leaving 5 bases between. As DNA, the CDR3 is TGTGCCAGCTCACCACCGCAGGATTCACCCCTCCACTTT. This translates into CASSPPQDSPLHF.

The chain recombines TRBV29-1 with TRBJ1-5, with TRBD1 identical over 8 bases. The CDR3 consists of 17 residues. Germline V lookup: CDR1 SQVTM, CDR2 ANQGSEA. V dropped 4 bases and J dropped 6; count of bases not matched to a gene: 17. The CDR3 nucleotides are TGCAGCGTTGGTGACAGTTCCCAGGACAGGGACGCTCAGCCCCAGCATTTT. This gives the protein CSVGDSSQDRDAQPQHF.

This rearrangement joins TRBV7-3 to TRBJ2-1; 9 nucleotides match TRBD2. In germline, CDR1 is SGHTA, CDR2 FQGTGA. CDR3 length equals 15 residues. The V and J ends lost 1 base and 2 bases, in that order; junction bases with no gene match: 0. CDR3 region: CASSLIAGAYNEQFF. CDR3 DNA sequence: TGTGCCAGCAGCTTAATAGCGGGGGCCTACAATGAGCAGTTCTTC.

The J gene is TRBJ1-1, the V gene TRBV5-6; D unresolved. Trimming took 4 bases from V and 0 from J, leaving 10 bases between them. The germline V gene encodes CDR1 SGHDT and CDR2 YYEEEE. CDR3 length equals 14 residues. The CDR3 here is CASSLRLMNTEAFF. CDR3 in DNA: TGTGCCAGCAGCCTACGGCTCATGAACACTGAAGCTTTCTTT.

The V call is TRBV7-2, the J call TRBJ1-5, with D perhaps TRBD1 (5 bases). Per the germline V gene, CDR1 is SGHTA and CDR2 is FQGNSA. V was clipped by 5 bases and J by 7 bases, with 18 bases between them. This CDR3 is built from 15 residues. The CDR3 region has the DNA TGTGCCAGCAGCCCGACTCCAGGGTCTCGACAGCCCCAGCATTTT. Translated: CASSPTPGSRQPQHF. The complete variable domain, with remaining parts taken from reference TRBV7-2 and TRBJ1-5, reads GAGVSQSPSNKVTEKGKDVELRCDPISGHTALYWYRQSLGQGLEFLIYFQGNSAPDKSGLPSDRFSAERTGGSVSTLTIQRTQQEDSAVYLCASSPTPGSRQPQHFGDGTRLSIL.

The CDR3 spells CASTPGVKFQETQYF. CDR3 bases: TGTGCCAGCACCCCGGGGGTTAAGTTCCAAGAGACCCAGTACTTC. The rearrangement joins TRBV5-8 to TRBJ2-5; D is perhaps TRBD2 (6 bases). The CDR3 has 15 amino acids. The germline CDR1 and CDR2 sequences are SGHTS and YDEGEE. The V and J ends lost 6 bases and 1 base respectively, with 16 bases between them.

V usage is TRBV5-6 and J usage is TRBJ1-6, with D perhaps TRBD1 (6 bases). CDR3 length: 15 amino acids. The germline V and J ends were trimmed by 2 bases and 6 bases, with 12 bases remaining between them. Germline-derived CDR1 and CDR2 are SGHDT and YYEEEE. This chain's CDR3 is CASSFGGQGNSPLHF. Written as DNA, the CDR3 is TGTGCCAGCAGCTTCGGGGGGCAAGGTAATTCACCCCTCCACTTT. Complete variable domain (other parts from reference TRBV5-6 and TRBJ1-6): DAGVTQSPTHLIKTRGQQVTLRCSPKSGHDTVSWYQQALGQGPQFIFQYYEEEERQRGNFPDRFSGHQFPNYSSELNVNALLLGDSALYLCASSFGGQGNSPLHFGNGTRLTVT.

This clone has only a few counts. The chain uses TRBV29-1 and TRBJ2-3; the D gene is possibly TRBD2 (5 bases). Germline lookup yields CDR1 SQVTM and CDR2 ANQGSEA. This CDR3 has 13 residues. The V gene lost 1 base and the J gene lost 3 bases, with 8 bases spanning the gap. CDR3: CSVEAAVTDTQYF. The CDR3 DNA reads TGCAGCGTTGAAGCAGCGGTGACAGATACGCAGTATTTT.

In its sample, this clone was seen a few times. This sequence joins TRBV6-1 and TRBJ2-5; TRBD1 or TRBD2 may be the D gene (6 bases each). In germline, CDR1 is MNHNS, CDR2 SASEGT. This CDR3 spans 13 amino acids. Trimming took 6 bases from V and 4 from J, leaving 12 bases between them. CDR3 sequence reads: CASSPWGAETQYF. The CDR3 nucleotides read TGTGCCAGCAGCCCATGGGGGGCAGAGACCCAGTACTTC.

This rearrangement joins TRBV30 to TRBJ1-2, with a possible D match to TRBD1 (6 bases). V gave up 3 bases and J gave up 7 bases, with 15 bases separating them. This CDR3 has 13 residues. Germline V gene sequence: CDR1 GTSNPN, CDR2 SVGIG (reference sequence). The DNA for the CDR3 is TGTGCCTGGAGGCGGGCAGGGGTCGTTGGCTACACCTTC. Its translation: CAWRRAGVVGYTF. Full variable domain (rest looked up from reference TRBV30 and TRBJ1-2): SQTIHQWPATLVQPVGSPLSLECTVEGTSNPNLYWYRQAAGRGLQLLFYSVGIGQISSEVPQNLSASRPQDRQFILSSKKLLLSDSGFYLCAWRRAGVVGYTFGSGTRLTVV.

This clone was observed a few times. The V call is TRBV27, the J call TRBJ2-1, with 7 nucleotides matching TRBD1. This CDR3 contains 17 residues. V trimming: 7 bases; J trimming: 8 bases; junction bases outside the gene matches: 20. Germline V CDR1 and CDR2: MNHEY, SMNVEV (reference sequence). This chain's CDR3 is CASTPVLDRALGDEQFF. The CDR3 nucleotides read TGTGCCAGCACCCCGGTTCTAGACAGGGCCCTGGGCGATGAGCAGTTCTTC.

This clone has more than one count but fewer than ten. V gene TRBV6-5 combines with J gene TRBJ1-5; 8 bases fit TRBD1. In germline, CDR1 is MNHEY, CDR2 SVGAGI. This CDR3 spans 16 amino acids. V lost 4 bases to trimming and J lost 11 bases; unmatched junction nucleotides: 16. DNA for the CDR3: TGTGCCAGCAGTTTATCAGGGGGCAGGGGTTTATCAGCCCAGCATTTT. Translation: CASSLSGGRGLSAQHF.

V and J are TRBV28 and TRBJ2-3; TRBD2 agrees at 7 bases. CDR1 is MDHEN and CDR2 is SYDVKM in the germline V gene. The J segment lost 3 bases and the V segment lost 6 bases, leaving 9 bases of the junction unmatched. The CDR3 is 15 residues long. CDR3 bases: TGTGCCAGCAGACTCTCGGGGGGTTGGACAGATACGCAGTATTTT. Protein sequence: CASRLSGGWTDTQYF.

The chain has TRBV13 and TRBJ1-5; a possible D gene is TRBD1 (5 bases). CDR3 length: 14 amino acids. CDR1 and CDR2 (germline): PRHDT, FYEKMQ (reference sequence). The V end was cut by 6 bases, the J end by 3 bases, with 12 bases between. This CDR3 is CASSSGRNNQPQHF. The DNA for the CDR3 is TGTGCCAGCAGTTCGGGACGGAACAATCAGCCCCAGCATTTT. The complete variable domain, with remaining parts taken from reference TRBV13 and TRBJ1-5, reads AAGVIQSPRHLIKEKRETATLKCYPIPRHDTVYWYQQGPGQDPQFLISFYEKMQSDKGSIPDRFSAQQFSDYHSELNMSSLELGDSALYFCASSSGRNNQPQHFGDGTRLSIL.

CDR3 amino acids: CASSIADPYNEQFF. The CDR3 DNA reads TGCGCCAGCAGCATAGCGGACCCTTACAATGAGCAGTTCTTC. The V gene is TRBV10-2, the J gene TRBJ2-1; possibly TRBD2 for D (6 bases). This CDR3 region has 14 residues. Per the germline V gene, CDR1 is WSHSY and CDR2 is SAAADI. V dropped 6 bases and J dropped 4 bases, with 13 bases sitting between them.

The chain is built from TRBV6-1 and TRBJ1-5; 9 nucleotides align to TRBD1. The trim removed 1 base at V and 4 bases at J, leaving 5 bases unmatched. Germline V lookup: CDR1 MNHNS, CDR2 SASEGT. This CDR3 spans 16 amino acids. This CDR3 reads CASSEGEGTGNQPQHF. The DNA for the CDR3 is TGTGCCAGCAGTGAAGGGGAGGGGACAGGGAATCAGCCCCAGCATTTT.

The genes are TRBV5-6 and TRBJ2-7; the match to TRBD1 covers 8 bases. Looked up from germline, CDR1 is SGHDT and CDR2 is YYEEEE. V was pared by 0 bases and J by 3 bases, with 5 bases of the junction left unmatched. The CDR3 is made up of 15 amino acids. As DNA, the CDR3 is TGTGCCAGCAGCTTGGCGACGGACAGGGACTACGAGCAGTACGTC. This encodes CASSLATDRDYEQYV.

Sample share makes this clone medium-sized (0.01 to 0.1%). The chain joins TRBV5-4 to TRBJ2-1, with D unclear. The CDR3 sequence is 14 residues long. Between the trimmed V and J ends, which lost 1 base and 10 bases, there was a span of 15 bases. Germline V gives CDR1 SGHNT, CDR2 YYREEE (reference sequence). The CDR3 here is CASSLNDPRREQFF. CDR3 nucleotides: TGTGCCAGCAGCTTGAATGACCCGAGGCGGGAGCAGTTCTTC.

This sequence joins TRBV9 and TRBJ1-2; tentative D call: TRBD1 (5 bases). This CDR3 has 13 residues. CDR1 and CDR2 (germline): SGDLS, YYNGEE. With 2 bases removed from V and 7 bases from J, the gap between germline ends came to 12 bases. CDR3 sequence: CASSVQGSGGYTF. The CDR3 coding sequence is TGTGCCAGCAGCGTCCAGGGTTCAGGTGGCTACACCTTC.

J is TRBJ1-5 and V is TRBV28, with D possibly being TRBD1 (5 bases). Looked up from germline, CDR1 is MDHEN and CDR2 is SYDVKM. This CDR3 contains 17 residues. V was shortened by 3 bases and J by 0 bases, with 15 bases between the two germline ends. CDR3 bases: TGTGCCAGCAGTTTTGGGGGGGTCCCAAATAGCAATCAGCCCCAGCATTTT. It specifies CASSFGGVPNSNQPQHF.

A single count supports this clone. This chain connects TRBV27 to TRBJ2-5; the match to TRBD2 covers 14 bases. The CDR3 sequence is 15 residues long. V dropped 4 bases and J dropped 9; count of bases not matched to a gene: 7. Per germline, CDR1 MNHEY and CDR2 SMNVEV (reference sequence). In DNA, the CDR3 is TGTGCCAGCAGTTCCGGGACTAGCGGGGGTCTGGCCCAGTACTTC. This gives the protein CASSSGTSGGLAQYF.

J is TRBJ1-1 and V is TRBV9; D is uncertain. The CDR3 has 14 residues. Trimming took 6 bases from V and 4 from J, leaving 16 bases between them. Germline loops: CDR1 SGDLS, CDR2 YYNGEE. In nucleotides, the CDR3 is TGTGCCAGCACCAGACGGGGTCTACTCACTGAAGCTTTCTTT. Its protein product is CASTRRGLLTEAFF.